Below are 5 T cell receptor beta chains sequenced from a single sample in a study of control samples from healthy donors and cancer patients. Data came from immunoSEQ multiplex PCR; TCRdb stores just in-frame clones and leaves some out. The sample consists of 140,000 or so clones, around nine tenths of them appearing once. Source material: blood. These TCRs come from a man aged 25 to 40 in good health.

This clone was counted a single time. This chain joins TRBV6-2 or TRBV6-3 and TRBJ1-1; tentative D call: TRBD1 (6 bases). Trimming cost V 2 bases and J 5 bases, with 15 bases left between them. The CDR3 sequence is 15 residues long. Germline CDR1 MNHEY, CDR2 SVGEGT. CDR3: CASSYDAQGWTEAFF. The CDR3 coding sequence is TGTGCCAGCAGTTACGACGCGCAGGGGTGGACTGAAGCTTTCTTT.

This clone appeared once. The chain is built from TRBV23-1 and TRBJ2-1, with 13 positions matching TRBD2. TRBV23-1 is assigned to the ORF class and has an uncertain function. The CDR3 runs to 15 residues. V was clipped by 4 bases and J by 8 bases; unmatched bases: 5. As DNA, the CDR3 is TGCGCCAGCAGTCGGGATGGACTAGCGGGAGATGAGCAGTTCTTC. As protein: CASSRDGLAGDEQFF.

This clone was seen only once. The chain combines TRBV7-2 with TRBJ2-2; possible D gene TRBD1, 5 bases. CDR1 and CDR2 from the germline V gene are SGHTA and FQGNSA. Trimming cost V 1 base and J 0 bases, with 9 bases left between them. The CDR3 loop spans 16 amino acids. CDR3 sequence (DNA): TGTGCCAGCAGCTTAGTACAGGTCCCGAACACCGGGGAGCTGTTTTTT. This translates into CASSLVQVPNTGELFF.

In nucleotides, the CDR3 is TGCGCCAGCAGCCAGGGGCTAGGTTCGGCGAGTACGCAGTATTTT. Translating it yields CASSQGLGSASTQYF. The rearrangement uses TRBV4-3 and TRBJ2-3; a weak D match, TRBD1 (5 bases). Trimming took 3 bases from V and 8 from J, leaving 18 bases between them. In germline, CDR1 is LGHNA, CDR2 YSLEER. CDR3 length equals 15 residues.

The chain couples TRBV5-1 to TRBJ2-1; the match to TRBD2 covers 12 bases. CDR1 is SGHRS, CDR2 YFSETQ, per germline. The CDR3 spans 15 residues. Trimming at V came to 3 bases and at J to 7 bases, leaving 5 bases not matched to a gene. CDR3 region: CASSWTSGISNEQFF. The CDR3 coding sequence is TGCGCCAGCAGCTGGACTAGCGGGATATCGAATGAGCAGTTCTTC.